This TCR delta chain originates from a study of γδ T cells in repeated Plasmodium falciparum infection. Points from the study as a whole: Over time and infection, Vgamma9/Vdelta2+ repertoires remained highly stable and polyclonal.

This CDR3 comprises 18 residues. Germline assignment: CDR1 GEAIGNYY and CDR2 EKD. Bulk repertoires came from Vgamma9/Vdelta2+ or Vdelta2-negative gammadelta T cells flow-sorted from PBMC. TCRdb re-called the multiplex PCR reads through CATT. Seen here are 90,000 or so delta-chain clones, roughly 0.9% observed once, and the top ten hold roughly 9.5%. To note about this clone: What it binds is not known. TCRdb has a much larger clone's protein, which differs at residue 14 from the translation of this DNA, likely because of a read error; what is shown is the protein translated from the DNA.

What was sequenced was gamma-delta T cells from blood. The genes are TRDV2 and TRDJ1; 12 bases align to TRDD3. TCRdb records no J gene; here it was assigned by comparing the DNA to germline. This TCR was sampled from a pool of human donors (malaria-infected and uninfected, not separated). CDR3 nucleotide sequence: TGTGCCTGTGACGCATTACTGGGGGATACTACGGGCACCGGTAAACTCATCTTT. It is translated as CACDALLGDTTGTGKLIF.